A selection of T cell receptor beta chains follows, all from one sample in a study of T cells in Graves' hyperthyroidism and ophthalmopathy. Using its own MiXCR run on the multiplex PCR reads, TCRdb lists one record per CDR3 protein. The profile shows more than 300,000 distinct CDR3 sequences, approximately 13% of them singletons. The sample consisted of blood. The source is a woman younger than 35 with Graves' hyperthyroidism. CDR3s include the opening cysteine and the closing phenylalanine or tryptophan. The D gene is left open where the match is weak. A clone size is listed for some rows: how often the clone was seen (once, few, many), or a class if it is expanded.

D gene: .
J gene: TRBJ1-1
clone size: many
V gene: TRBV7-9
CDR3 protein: CASSSSPGTEAFF
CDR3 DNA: TGTGCCAGCAGCTCTTCCCCGGGGACTGAAGCTTTCTTT

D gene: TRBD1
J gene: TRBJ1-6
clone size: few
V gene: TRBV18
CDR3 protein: CASSPGTDNSPLHF
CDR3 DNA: TGTGCCAGCTCACCAGGGACAGATAATTCACCCCTCCACTTT

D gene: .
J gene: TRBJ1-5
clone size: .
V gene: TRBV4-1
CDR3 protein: CASSQDPVLQPQHF
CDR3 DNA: TGCGCCAGCAGCCAAGATCCGGTTTTGCAGCCCCAGCATTTT

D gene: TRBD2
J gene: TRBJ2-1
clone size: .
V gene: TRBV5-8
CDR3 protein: CASSLNSGRTNEQFF
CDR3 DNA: TGTGCCAGCAGCTTGAATAGCGGGAGGACCAATGAGCAGTTCTTC

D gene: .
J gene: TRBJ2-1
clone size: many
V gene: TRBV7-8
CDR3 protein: CASSLATRVPFF
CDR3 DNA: TGTGCCAGCAGCTTAGCGACTAGGGTTCCGTTCTTC

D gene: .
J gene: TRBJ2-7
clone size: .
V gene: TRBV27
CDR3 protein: CASGTEQYF
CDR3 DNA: TGTGCCAGTGGAACCGAGCAGTACTTC

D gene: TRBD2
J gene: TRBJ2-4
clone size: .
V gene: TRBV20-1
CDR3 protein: CSASAVPGLAGGGAKNIQYF
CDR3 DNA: TGCAGTGCTAGCGCGGTCCCGGGACTAGCGGGGGGAGGAGCCAAAAACATTCAGTACTTC

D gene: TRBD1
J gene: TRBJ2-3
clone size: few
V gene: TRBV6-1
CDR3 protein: CAITFHQGGPTDTQYF
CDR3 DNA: TGTGCCATCACATTCCATCAAGGGGGCCCCACAGATACGCAGTATTTT

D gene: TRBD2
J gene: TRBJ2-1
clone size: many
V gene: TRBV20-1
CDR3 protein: CSAGLAGGGYNEQFF
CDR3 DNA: TGCAGTGCTGGACTAGCGGGGGGGGGGTACAATGAGCAGTTCTTC

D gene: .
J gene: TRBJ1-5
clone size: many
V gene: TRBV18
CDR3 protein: CASSPGLDQPQHF
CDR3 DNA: TGTGCCAGCTCACCAGGGTTAGACCAGCCCCAGCATTTT

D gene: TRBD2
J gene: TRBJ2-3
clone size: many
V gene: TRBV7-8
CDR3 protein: CASSLAAGLVADTQYF
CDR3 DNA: TGTGCCAGCAGCTTAGCTGCGGGACTAGTGGCGGATACGCAGTATTTT

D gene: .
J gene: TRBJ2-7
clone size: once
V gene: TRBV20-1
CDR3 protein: CSAMGPGEQYF
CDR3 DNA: TGCAGTGCCATGGGGCCGGGGGAGCAGTACTTC

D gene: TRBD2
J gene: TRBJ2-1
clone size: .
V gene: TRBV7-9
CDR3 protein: CASSNSGRAVYEQFF
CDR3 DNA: TGTGCCAGCAGCAATAGCGGGAGGGCCGTGTATGAGCAGTTCTTC

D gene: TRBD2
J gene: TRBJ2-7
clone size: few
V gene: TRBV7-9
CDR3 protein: CASSPRTSSEQYF
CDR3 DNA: TGTGCCAGCAGCCCCCGGACTAGCAGCGAGCAGTACTTC

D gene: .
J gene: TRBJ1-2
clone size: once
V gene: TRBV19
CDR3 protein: CASSIGQDNYGYTF
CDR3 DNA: TGTGCCAGTAGTATCGGACAAGACAACTATGGCTACACCTTC

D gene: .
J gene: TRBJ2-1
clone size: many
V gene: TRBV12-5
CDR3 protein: CASGLGAAANGEQFF
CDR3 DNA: TGTGCTAGTGGTTTGGGGGCGGCGGCGAACGGTGAGCAGTTCTTC

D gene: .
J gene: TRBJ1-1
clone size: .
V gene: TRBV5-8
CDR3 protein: CASRARGAEAFF
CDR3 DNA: TGTGCCAGCAGGGCCCGTGGGGCTGAAGCTTTCTTT

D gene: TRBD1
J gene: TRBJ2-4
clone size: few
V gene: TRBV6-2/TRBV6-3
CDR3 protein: CASSVSQGKRNIQYF
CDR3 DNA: TGTGCCAGCAGCGTTTCACAGGGGAAGCGAAACATTCAGTACTTC

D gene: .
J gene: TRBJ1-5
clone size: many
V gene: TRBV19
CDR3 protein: CASRKQRNQPQHF
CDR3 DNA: TGTGCCAGTAGAAAACAGAGAAATCAGCCCCAGCATTTT

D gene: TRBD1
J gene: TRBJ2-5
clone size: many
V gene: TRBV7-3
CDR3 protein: CASSSDPGQGETQYF
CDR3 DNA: TGTGCCAGCAGCTCCGATCCGGGACAGGGGGAGACCCAGTACTTC

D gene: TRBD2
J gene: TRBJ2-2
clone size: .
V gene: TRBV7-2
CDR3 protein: CASSPPNLSGGNTGELFF
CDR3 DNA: TGTGCCAGCTCACCACCGAATCTAAGCGGGGGGAACACCGGGGAGCTGTTTTTT

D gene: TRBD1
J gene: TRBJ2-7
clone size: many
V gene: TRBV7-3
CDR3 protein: CASSPSPGQKQYF
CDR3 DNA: TGTGCCAGCAGCCCCTCCCCGGGACAGAAGCAGTACTTC

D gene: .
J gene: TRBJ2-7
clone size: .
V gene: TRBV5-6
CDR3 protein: CASRVRQGMTYEQYF
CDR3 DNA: TGTGCCAGCAGAGTTCGCCAGGGCATGACCTACGAGCAGTACTTC

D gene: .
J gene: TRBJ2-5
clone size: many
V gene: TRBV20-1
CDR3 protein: CSAGTFRDKKKETQYF
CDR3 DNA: TGCAGTGCAGGGACCTTCCGGGACAAGAAGAAAGAGACCCAGTACTTC

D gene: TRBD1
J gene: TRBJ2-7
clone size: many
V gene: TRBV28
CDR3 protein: CASSLGTATSSYEQYF
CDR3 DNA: TGTGCCAGCAGTTTAGGGACAGCCACAAGCTCCTACGAGCAGTACTTC

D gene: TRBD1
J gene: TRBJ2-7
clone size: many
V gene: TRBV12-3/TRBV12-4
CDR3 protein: CASSQGQALYEQYF
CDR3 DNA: TGTGCCAGCAGTCAGGGACAGGCTCTTTACGAGCAGTACTTC

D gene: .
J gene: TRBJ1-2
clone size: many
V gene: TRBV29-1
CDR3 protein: CSTLTDPGDGYTF
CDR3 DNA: TGCAGCACATTGACGGACCCGGGGGATGGCTACACCTTC

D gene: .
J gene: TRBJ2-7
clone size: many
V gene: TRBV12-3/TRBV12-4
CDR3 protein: CASSSLTYEQYF
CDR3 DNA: TGTGCCAGCAGTTCGCTAACCTACGAGCAGTACTTC

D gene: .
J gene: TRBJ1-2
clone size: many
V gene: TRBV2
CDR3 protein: CASSWDIPNYGYTF
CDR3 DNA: TGTGCCAGCAGCTGGGACATACCTAACTATGGCTACACCTTC

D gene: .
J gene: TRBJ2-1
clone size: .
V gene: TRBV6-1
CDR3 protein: CASSRGGGANEQFF
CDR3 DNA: TGTGCCAGCAGTAGGGGGGGGGGGGCCAATGAGCAGTTCTTC

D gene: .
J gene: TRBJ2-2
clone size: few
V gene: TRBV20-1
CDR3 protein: CSARDHKGLGELFF
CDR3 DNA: TGCAGTGCTAGAGATCACAAGGGGCTAGGGGAGCTGTTTTTT

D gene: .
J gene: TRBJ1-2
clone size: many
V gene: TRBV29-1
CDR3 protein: CSVRRRRGYTF
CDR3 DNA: TGCAGCGTTCGGAGACGCCGTGGCTACACCTTC

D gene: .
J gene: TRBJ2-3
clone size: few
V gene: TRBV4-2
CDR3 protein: CASAIAEWVVDTQYF
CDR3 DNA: TGTGCCAGCGCTATAGCGGAGTGGGTTGTAGATACGCAGTATTTT

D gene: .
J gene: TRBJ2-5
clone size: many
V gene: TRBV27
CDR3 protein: CASSFLDSETQYF
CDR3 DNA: TGTGCCAGCAGTTTTTTGGATTCGGAGACCCAGTACTTC

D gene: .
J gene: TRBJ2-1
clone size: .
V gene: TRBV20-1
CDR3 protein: CSARGPWARNEQFF
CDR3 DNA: TGCAGTGCTAGAGGACCCTGGGCCCGCAATGAGCAGTTCTTC

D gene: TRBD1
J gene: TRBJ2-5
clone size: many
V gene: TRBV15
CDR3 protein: CATSSDRGGWETQYF
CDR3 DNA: TGTGCCACCAGCAGCGACAGGGGGGGATGGGAGACCCAGTACTTC

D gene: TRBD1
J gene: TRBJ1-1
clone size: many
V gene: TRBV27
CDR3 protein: CASSHGTGDYEAFF
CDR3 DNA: TGTGCCAGCAGCCACGGGACAGGGGACTACGAAGCTTTCTTT

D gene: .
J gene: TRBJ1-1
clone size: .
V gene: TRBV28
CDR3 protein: CASGLRVAGGDTEAFF
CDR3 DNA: TGTGCCAGCGGTTTAAGGGTGGCGGGGGGGGACACTGAAGCTTTCTTT

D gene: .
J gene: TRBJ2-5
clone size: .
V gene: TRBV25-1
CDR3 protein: CASSLPGRTFGETQYF
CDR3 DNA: TGTGCCAGCAGTCTCCCGGGACGGACGTTCGGAGAGACCCAGTACTTC

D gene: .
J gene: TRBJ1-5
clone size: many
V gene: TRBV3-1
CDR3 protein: CASSQVSGGASQPQHF
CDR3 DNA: TGTGCCAGCAGCCAAGTGAGCGGGGGGGCAAGTCAGCCCCAGCATTTT

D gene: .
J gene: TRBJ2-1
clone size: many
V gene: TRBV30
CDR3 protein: CAWGVDEQFF
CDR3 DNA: TGTGCCTGGGGGGTGGATGAGCAGTTCTTC

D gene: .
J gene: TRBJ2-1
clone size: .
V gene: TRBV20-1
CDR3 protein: CSARDKKGPSYNEQFF
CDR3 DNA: TGCAGTGCTAGAGATAAGAAGGGTCCGTCCTACAATGAGCAGTTCTTC

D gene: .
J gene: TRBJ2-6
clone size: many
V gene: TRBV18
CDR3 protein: CASSPLSDSGANVLTF
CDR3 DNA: TGTGCCAGCTCACCACTGTCGGATTCTGGGGCCAACGTCCTGACTTTC

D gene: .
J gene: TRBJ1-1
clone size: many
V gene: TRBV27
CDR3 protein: CASSLQGIKEAFF
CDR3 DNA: TGTGCCAGCAGTTTACAGGGTATAAAAGAAGCTTTCTTT

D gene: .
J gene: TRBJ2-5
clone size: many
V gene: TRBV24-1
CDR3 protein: CATSEWGGAKETQYF
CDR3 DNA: TGTGCCACCAGTGAATGGGGCGGAGCCAAAGAGACCCAGTACTTC

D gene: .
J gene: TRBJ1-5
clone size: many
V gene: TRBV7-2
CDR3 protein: CASSAGLSNQPQHF
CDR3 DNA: TGTGCCAGCAGCGCAGGGTTAAGCAATCAGCCCCAGCATTTT

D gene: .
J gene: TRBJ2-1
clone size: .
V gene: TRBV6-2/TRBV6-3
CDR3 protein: CASLSRISYNEQFF
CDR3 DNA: TGTGCCAGCCTGAGCAGGATCTCCTACAATGAGCAGTTCTTC

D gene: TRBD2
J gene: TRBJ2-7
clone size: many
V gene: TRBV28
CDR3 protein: CASSLWGTSGSYEQYF
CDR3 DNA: TGTGCCAGCAGTTTATGGGGGACTAGCGGGAGCTACGAGCAGTACTTC

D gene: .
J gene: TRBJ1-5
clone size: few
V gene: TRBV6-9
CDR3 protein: CASSYYDTAGNQPQHF
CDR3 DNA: TGTGCCAGCAGTTACTACGACACGGCGGGCAATCAGCCCCAGCATTTT

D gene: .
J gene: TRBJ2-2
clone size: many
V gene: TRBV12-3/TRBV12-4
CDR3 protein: CASSFRGQNTGELFF
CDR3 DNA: TGTGCCAGCAGCTTCCGTGGTCAGAACACCGGGGAGCTGTTTTTT

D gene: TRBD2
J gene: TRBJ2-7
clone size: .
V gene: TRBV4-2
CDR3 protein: CASSQSTSGTYEQYF
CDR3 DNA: TGTGCCAGCAGCCAATCGACTAGCGGTACCTACGAGCAGTACTTC

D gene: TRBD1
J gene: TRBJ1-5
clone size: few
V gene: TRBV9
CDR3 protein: CASSVGTGNQPQHF
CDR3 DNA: TGTGCCAGCAGCGTTGGGACAGGGAATCAGCCCCAGCATTTT

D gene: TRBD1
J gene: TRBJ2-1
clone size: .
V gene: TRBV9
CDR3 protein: CASSVTDRTDNEQFF
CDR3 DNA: TGTGCCAGCAGCGTTACGGACAGGACGGACAATGAGCAGTTCTTC

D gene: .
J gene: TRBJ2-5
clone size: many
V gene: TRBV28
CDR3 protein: CASSLGGEFVETQYF
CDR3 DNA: TGTGCCAGCAGTTTGGGCGGGGAGTTTGTAGAGACCCAGTACTTC